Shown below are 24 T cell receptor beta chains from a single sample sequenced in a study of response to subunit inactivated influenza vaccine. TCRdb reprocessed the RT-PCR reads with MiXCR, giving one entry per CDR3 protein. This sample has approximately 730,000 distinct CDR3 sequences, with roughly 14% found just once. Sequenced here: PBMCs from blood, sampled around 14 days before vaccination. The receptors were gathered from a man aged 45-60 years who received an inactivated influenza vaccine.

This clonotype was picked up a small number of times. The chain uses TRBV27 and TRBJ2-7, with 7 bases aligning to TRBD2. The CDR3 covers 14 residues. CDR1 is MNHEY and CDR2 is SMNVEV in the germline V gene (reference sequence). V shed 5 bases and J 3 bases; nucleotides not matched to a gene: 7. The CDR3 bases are TGTGCCAGCAGTCCTGGTTGGGAGGGCTACGAGCAGTACTTC. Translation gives CASSPGWEGYEQYF.

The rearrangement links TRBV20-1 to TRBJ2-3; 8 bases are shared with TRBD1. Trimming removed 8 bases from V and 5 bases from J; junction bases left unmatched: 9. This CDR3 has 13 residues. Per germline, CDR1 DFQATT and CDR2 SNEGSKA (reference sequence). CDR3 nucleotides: TGCAGTCCGGGGACAGGAAGTCGAGATACGCAGTATTTT. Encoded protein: CSPGTGSRDTQYF.

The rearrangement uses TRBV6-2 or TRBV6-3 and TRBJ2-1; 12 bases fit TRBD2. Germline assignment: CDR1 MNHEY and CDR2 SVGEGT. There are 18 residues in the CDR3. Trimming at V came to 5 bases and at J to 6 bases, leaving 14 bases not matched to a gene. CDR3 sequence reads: CASSPTSGRGGSRNEQFF. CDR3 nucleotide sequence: TGTGCCAGCAGTCCGACTAGCGGGAGAGGAGGATCCCGCAATGAGCAGTTCTTC.

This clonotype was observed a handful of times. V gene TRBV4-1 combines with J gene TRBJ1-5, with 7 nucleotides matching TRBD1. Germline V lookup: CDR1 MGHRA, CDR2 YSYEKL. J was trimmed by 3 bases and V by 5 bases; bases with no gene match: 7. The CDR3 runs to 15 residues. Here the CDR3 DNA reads TGCGCCAGCAGCTGGGACAGCGTCAACAATCAGCCCCAGCATTTT. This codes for CASSWDSVNNQPQHF.

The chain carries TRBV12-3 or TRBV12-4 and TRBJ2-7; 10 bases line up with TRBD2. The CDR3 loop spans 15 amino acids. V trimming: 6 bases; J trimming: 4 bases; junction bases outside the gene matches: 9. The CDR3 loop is CASSRTSGMAYEQYF. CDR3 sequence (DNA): TGTGCCAGCAGCAGAACTAGCGGGATGGCTTACGAGCAGTACTTC.

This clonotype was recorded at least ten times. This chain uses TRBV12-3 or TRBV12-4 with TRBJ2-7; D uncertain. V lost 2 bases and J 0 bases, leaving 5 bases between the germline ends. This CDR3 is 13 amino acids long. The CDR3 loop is CASSLQVSYEQYF. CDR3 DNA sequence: TGTGCCAGCAGTTTACAGGTCTCCTACGAGCAGTACTTC.

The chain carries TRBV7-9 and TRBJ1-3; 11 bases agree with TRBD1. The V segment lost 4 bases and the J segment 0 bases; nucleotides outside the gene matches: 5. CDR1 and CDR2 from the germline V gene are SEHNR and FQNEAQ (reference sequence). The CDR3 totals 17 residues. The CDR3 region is CASSYGQGASSGNTIYF. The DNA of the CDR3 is TGTGCCAGCAGCTACGGACAGGGGGCCTCCTCTGGAAACACCATATATTTT. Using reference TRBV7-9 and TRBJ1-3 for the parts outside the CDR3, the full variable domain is DTGVSQNPRHKITKRGQNVTFRCDPISEHNRLYWYRQTLGQGPEFLTYFQNEAQLEKSRLLSDRFSAERPKGSFSTLEIQRTEQGDSAMYLCASSYGQGASSGNTIYFGEGSWLTVV.

Written as DNA, the CDR3 is TGTGCCAGCAGCCAAGGAGGTGGACGGATAGAGACCCAGTACTTC. Amino acids: CASSQGGGRIETQYF. J is TRBJ2-5 and V is TRBV9, with a tentative D call TRBD2 (5 bases). This CDR3 region has 15 residues. The V gene lost 4 bases and the J gene lost 4 bases, with 17 bases spanning the gap. CDR1 and CDR2 (germline): SGDLS, YYNGEE.

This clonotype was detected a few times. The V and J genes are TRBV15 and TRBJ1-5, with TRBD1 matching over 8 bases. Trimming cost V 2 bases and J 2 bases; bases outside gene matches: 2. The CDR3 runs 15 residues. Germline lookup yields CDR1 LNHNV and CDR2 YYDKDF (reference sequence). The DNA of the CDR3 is TGTGCCACCAGCAGATCGACAGGGGGCAATCAGCCCCAGCATTTT. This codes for CATSRSTGGNQPQHF.

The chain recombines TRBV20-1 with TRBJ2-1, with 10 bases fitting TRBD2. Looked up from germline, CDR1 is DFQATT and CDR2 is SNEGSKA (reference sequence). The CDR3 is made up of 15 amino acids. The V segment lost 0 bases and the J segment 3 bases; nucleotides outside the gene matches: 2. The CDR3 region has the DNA TGCAGTGCTAGAGATGCTAGCGGGAGCTACAATGAGCAGTTCTTC. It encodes CSARDASGSYNEQFF.

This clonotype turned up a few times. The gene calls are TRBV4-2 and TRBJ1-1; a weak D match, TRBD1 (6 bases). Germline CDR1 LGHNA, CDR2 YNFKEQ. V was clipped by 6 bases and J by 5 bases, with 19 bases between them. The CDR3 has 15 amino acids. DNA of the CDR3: TGTGCCAGCAGACCCCAGCAGGGGAGGGGGACTGAAGCTTTCTTT. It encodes CASRPQQGRGTEAFF.

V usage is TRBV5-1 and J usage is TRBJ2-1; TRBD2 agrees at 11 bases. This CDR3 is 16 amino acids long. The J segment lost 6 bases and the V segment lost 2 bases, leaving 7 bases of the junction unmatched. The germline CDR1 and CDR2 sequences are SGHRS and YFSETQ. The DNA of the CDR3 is TGCGCCAGCAGCTTCCTTAGCGGGGGGGACATCAATGAGCAGTTCTTC. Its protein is CASSFLSGGDINEQFF.

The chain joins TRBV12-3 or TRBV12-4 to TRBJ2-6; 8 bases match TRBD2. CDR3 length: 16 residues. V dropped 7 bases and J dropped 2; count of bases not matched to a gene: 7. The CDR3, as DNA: TGTGCCAGCAACCCGGGGGGGACAACTGGGGCCAACGTCCTGACTTTC. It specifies CASNPGGTTGANVLTF.

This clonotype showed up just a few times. The CDR3 DNA follows: TGTGCCAGCAGTTTAAGTATATTCCGGAGGGGCCAAGAGACCCAGTACTTC. It specifies CASSLSIFRRGQETQYF. The chain recombines TRBV12-3 or TRBV12-4 with TRBJ2-5; D is perhaps TRBD2 (6 bases). Trimming removed 2 bases from V and 1 base from J, with 17 bases in between. CDR3 length: 17 amino acids.

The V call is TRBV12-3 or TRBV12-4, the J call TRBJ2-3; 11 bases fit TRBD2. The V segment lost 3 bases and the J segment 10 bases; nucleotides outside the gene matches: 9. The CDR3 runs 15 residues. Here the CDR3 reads CASSLIAGGIVAQYF. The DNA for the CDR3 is TGTGCCAGCAGTTTGATAGCGGGGGGGATCGTTGCGCAGTATTTT.

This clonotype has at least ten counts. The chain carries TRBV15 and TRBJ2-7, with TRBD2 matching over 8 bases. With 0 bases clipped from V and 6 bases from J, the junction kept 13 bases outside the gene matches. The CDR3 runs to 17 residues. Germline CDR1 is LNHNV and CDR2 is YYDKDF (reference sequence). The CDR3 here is CATSRDRRREAPREQYF. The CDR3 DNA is TGTGCCACCAGCAGAGATAGGAGGCGGGAGGCCCCTCGCGAGCAGTACTTC.

The CDR3 sequence is CASSQDWTGRNIQYF. CDR3 sequence (DNA): TGTGCCAGCAGCCAAGATTGGACAGGGAGGAACATTCAGTACTTC. The rearrangement uses TRBV3-1 and TRBJ2-4, with 8 nucleotides matching TRBD1. This CDR3 has 15 residues. Unmatched junction bases numbered 5, after V lost 0 bases and J lost 7 bases. CDR1 and CDR2 (germline): LGHDT, YNNKEL (reference sequence).

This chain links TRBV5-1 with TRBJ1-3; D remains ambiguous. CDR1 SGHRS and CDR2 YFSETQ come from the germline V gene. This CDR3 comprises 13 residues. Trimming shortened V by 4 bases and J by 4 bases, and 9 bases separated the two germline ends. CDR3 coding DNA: TGCGCCAGCAGCACCTCGACAGGAAACACCATATATTTT. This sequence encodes CASSTSTGNTIYF.

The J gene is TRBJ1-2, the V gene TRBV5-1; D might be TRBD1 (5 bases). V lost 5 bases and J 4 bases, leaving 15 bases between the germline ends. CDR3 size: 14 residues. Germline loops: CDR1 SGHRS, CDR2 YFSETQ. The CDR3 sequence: CASRAGQGGYGYTF. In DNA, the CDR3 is TGCGCCAGCAGGGCCGGGCAGGGAGGCTATGGCTACACCTTC.

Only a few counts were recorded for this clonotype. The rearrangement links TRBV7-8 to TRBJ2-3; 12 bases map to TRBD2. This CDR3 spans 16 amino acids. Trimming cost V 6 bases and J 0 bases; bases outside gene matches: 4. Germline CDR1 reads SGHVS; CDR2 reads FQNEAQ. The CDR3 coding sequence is TGTGCCAGCAGATACGGGACTAGCGGGAGCACAGATACGCAGTATTTT. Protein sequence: CASRYGTSGSTDTQYF.

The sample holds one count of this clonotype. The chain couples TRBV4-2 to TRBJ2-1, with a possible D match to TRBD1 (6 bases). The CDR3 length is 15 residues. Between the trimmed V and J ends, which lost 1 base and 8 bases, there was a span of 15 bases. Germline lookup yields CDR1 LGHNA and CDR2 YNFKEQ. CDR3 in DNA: TGTGCCAGCAGCCAAGCCGTGGACAGACGGTATGAGCAGTTCTTC. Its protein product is CASSQAVDRRYEQFF.

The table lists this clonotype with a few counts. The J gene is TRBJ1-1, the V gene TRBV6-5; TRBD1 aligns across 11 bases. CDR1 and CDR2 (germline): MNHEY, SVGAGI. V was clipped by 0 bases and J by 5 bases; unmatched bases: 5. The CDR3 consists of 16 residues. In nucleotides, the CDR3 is TGTGCCAGCAGTTACTCCCTGGACAGGGGGCCTACTGAAGCTTTCTTT. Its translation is CASSYSLDRGPTEAFF.

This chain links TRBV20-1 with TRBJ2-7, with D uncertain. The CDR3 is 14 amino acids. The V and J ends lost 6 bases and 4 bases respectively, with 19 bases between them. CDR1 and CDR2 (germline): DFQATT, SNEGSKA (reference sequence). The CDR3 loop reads CSAIKVNRDYEQYF. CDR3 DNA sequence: TGCAGTGCAATCAAAGTGAACAGAGATTACGAGCAGTACTTC.

CDR3 nucleotide sequence: TGTGCCAGCAGCCTCGGACGAGGATCTAACTATGGCTACACCTTC. Its translation: CASSLGRGSNYGYTF. The chain is built from TRBV12-3 or TRBV12-4 and TRBJ1-2; no firm D call. The CDR3 length is 15 residues. Trimming cost V 6 bases and J 0 bases, with 14 bases left between them.